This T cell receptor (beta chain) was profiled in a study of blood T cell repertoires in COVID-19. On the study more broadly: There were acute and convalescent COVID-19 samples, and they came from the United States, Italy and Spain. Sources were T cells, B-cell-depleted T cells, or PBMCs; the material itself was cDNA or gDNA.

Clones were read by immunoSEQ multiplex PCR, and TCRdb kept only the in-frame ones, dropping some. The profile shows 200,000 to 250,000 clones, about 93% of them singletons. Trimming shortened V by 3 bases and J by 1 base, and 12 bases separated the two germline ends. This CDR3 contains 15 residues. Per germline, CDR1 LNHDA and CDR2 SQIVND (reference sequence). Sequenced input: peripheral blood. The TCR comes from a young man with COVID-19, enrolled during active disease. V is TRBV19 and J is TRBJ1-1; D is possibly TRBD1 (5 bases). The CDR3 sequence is CASSIQTAPNTEAFF. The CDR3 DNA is TGTGCCAGTAGTATCCAGACAGCACCGAACACTGAAGCTTTCTTT.